The rows below give T cell receptor beta chains drawn from one sample of a study of CD4 T cells in relation to SARS-CoV-2 and coronaviruses. No antigen is known for these receptors. Profiling relied on immunoSEQ multiplex PCR, and the TCRdb table lists in-frame clones only, not all of them. The table shows more than 25,000 clones, with about two thirds occurring only once. Sequencing was carried out using CD4+ T cells from PBMCs, cultured in vitro. The receptors come from a human donor in good health. Both conserved end residues are trimmed from each CDR3. D genes are given only for firm matches.

d_gene: -; len: 14; v_gene: TRBV5-4; CDR3aa: ASSLLGSSYNSPLH
d_gene: -; len: 13; v_gene: TRBV7-2; CDR3aa: ASSLVGLDYNEQF
d_gene: TRBD2; len: 16; v_gene: TRBV6-1; CDR3aa: ASSGPFLLAGATYEQY
d_gene: TRBD2; len: 14; v_gene: TRBV4-3; CDR3aa: ASSQDILAGGRWLF
d_gene: TRBD1; len: 12; v_gene: TRBV2; CDR3aa: ASRDRSAKNIQY
d_gene: TRBD1; len: 12; v_gene: TRBV7-9; CDR3aa: ASSLGQGNYGYT
d_gene: -; len: 10; v_gene: TRBV11-2; CDR3aa: ASSLGAGKQF
d_gene: TRBD1; len: 10; v_gene: TRBV10-2; CDR3aa: ASSYGQGWAF
d_gene: TRBD1; len: 13; v_gene: TRBV3-1/TRBV3-2; CDR3aa: ASSQGTGSTGELF
d_gene: -; len: 11; v_gene: TRBV19; CDR3aa: ASTGEGRQEAF
d_gene: TRBD2; len: 13; v_gene: TRBV18; CDR3aa: ASSPTSGGIYEQY
d_gene: TRBD2; len: 15; v_gene: TRBV7-2; CDR3aa: ASSPAKTSGAYNEQF
d_gene: -; len: 13; v_gene: TRBV5-1; CDR3aa: ASSPSTGPNSPLH
d_gene: TRBD1; len: 10; v_gene: TRBV5-1; CDR3aa: ASSGQGETQY
d_gene: -; len: 13; v_gene: TRBV19; CDR3aa: ASSMGQSPTETQY
d_gene: TRBD1; len: 11; v_gene: TRBV5-4; CDR3aa: ASSLDRGTEAF
d_gene: -; len: 13; v_gene: TRBV5-6; CDR3aa: ASSLVFGVNTEAF
d_gene: -; len: 12; v_gene: TRBV6-2/TRBV6-3; CDR3aa: ASSSGLAYNEQF
d_gene: -; len: 12; v_gene: TRBV4-2; CDR3aa: ASSQGTGYQPQH
d_gene: -; len: 12; v_gene: TRBV9; CDR3aa: ASSVGGENYGYT
d_gene: -; len: 13; v_gene: TRBV5-1; CDR3aa: ASSLGPTGTGELF
d_gene: TRBD1; len: 11; v_gene: TRBV19; CDR3aa: ATGQGPYNEQF
d_gene: -; len: 12; v_gene: TRBV7-9; CDR3aa: ASSGWRRIDTQY
d_gene: TRBD2; len: 13; v_gene: TRBV2; CDR3aa: ASSSQGLAAGEQF
d_gene: TRBD1; len: 13; v_gene: TRBV19; CDR3aa: ASSRTGGNTGELF
d_gene: -; len: 11; v_gene: TRBV7-9; CDR3aa: ASSPTGSGEQY
d_gene: TRBD1; len: 12; v_gene: TRBV6-5; CDR3aa: ASSETGTYNEQF
d_gene: -; len: 12; v_gene: TRBV11-2; CDR3aa: ASSLERGSNEQF
d_gene: -; len: 12; v_gene: TRBV5-6; CDR3aa: ASSGVLQPEKLF
d_gene: TRBD1; len: 12; v_gene: TRBV5-1; CDR3aa: ASSQGQGNYGYT
d_gene: -; len: 11; v_gene: TRBV19; CDR3aa: ASSERGGNTIY
d_gene: -; len: 12; v_gene: TRBV5-6; CDR3aa: ASSSGTHTGELF
d_gene: TRBD2; len: 14; v_gene: TRBV11-1; CDR3aa: ASSFDATGLPLEQY
d_gene: -; len: 10; v_gene: TRBV14; CDR3aa: ASSQQRNEQF
d_gene: -; len: 11; v_gene: TRBV13; CDR3aa: ASSLTGNTEAF
d_gene: -; len: 13; v_gene: TRBV6-1; CDR3aa: ASSEGGAGNQPQH
d_gene: -; len: 13; v_gene: TRBV2; CDR3aa: ASKLVGRGSYEQY
d_gene: -; len: 11; v_gene: TRBV12-3/TRBV12-4; CDR3aa: ASRTGKQETQY
d_gene: -; len: 14; v_gene: TRBV7-9; CDR3aa: ASSLLSIGSSYEQY
d_gene: -; len: 11; v_gene: TRBV14; CDR3aa: ASSQDRAGTQY
d_gene: TRBD1; len: 13; v_gene: TRBV14; CDR3aa: ASSQVGTGAETQY
d_gene: -; len: 13; v_gene: TRBV3-1/TRBV3-2; CDR3aa: ASSQREGGGNTIY
d_gene: TRBD2; len: 15; v_gene: TRBV6-1; CDR3aa: ASSEFRTSGSSDEQY
d_gene: -; len: 13; v_gene: TRBV9; CDR3aa: ASSEETGDGKTQY
d_gene: -; len: 12; v_gene: TRBV9; CDR3aa: ASSVAGQGYEQY
d_gene: -; len: 15; v_gene: TRBV5-1; CDR3aa: ASSLAPGVSTNEKLF
d_gene: -; len: 11; v_gene: TRBV9; CDR3aa: ASSTGQNYGYT
d_gene: TRBD2; len: 15; v_gene: TRBV10-3; CDR3aa: AISDVGLALGAGELF
d_gene: -; len: 11; v_gene: TRBV10-3; CDR3aa: AINFEGSYEQY
d_gene: -; len: 13; v_gene: TRBV6-1; CDR3aa: ASSTRTRAGQPQH
d_gene: -; len: 12; v_gene: TRBV5-1; CDR3aa: ASRKELGENEQF
d_gene: -; len: 11; v_gene: TRBV5-8; CDR3aa: ASSRRGDQPQH
d_gene: TRBD1; len: 12; v_gene: TRBV27; CDR3aa: ASSFAGGSYGYT